This TCR beta chain was recovered during a study of blood T cell repertoires in COVID-19. Authors' methods: Estimated nucleated cell counts came from reference gene primer amplification. The assay was immunoSEQ multiplex PCR, and TCRdb's table has in-frame clones only and misses some. D and trimming were read from the DNA, whereas the V and J calls and clone size are those reported in that table. This table has about 190,000 clones, roughly 86% appearing once. This CDR3 comprises 18 residues. The ends lost 0 bases at V and 2 bases at J; junction bases unmatched: 9. Germline V gives CDR1 SEHNR, CDR2 FQNEAQ (reference sequence). This study enrolled people aged 18 to 89 from about two dozen US geographic areas. Self-reported history from a screening survey and questionnaire set each donor's cohort.

The chain carries TRBV7-9 and TRBJ2-5; 10 nucleotides match TRBD2. This TCR came from a woman aged 40 to 50 in a cohort exposed to, infected with or recovered from COVID-19 (not recorded which). Sequenced: PBMCs or T cells enriched from blood (not recorded which). The CDR3 sequence is CASSLASVLAGLQETQYF. For the CDR3, the DNA is TGTGCCAGCAGCTTAGCATCGGTACTAGCGGGACTACAAGAGACCCAGTACTTC.